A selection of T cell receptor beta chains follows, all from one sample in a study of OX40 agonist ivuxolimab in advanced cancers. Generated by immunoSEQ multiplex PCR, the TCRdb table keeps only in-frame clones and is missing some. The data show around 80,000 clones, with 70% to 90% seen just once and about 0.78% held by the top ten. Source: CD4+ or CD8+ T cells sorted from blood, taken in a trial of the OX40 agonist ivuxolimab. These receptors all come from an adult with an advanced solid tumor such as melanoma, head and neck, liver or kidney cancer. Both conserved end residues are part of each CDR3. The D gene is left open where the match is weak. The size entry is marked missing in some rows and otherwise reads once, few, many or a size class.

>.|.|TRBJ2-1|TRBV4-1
TGCGCCAGCAGCCAATCCGGGACTGTGAGTTACAATGAGCAGTTCTTC
CASSQSGTVSYNEQFF
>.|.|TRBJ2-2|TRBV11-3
TGTGCCAGCAGCTTAAGCGTTAACACCGGGGAGCTGTTTTTT
CASSLSVNTGELFF
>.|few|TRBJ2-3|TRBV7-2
TGTGCCAGCAGCTTGAGACTAGTTACAGATACGCAGTATTTT
CASSLRLVTDTQYF
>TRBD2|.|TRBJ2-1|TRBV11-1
TGTGCCAGCAGCGGCACTAGCGGTAAGAGCTCCTACAATGAGCAGTTCTTC
CASSGTSGKSSYNEQFF
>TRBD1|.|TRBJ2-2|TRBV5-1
TGCGCCAGTAGAAACAGGGGAACGAACACCGGGGAGCTGTTTTTT
CASRNRGTNTGELFF
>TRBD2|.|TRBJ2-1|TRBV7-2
TGTGCCAGCAGCTCCGCGGGACTAGCGGGAGAGAATGAGCAGTTCTTC
CASSSAGLAGENEQFF
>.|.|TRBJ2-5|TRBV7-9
TGTGCCAGCAGCTTCTTATTAGTAGAGACCCAGTACTTC
CASSFLLVETQYF
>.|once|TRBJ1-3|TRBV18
TGTGCCAGCTCACCTTCAGGAGGAAACACCATATATTTT
CASSPSGGNTIYF
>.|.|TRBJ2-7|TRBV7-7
TGTGCTAGCAGCTTAGACGCTAGTGGGGAGCAGTACTTC
CASSLDASGEQYF
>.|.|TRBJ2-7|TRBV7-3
TGTGCCAGCAGCTTTGAAGAGGGCGAGCAGTACTTC
CASSFEEGEQYF
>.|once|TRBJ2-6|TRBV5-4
TGTGCCAGCACCAATAGTAGCTCTGGGGCCAACGTCCTGACTTTC
CASTNSSSGANVLTF
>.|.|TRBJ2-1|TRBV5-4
TGTGCCAGCAGCTTGGCAGGGAACAATGAGCAGTTCTTC
CASSLAGNNEQFF
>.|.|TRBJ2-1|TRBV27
TGTGCCAGCCGGGGGCAGGGGAAGTTTCAACAGTTCTTC
CASRGQGKFQQFF
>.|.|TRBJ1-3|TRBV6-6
TGTGCCAGCAGTTACGGACGCCTGAGGGGAAACACCATATATTTT
CASSYGRLRGNTIYF
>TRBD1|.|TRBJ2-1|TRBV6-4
TGTGCCAGCAGTGACGGGGACAGCTCCTACAATGAGCAGTTCTTC
CASSDGDSSYNEQFF
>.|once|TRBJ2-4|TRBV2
TGTGCCAGCAGAGGACAGACGGTAGCCAAAAACATTCAGTACTTC
CASRGQTVAKNIQYF
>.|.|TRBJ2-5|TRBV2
TGTGCCAGCAGCCAGGCTGGAGAGACCCAGTACTTC
CASSQAGETQYF
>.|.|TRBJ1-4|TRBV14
TGTGCCAGCAGCCAAGATTGGCGTGAAAAACTGTTTTTT
CASSQDWREKLFF
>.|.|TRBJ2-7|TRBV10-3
TGTGCCATCAGTGAGGTCGGCGAGCAGTACTTC
CAISEVGEQYF
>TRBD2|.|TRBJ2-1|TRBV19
TGTGCCAGTAGTATAGATGGGGCGACTAGCGGGGGGCCCTACAATGAGCAGTTCTTC
CASSIDGATSGGPYNEQFF
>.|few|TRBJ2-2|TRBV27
TGTGCCAGCAGCCGACAGAACACCGGGGAGCTGTTTTTT
CASSRQNTGELFF
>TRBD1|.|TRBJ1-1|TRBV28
TGTGCCAGCATTGGGACAGACACTGAAGCTTTCTTT
CASIGTDTEAFF
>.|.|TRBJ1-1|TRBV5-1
TGCGCCAGCAGCTTCATAGGAGAGAACACTGAAGCTTTCTTT
CASSFIGENTEAFF
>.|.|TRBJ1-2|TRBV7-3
TGTGCCAGCAGCTTGGGCATGGACTATGGCTACACCTTC
CASSLGMDYGYTF
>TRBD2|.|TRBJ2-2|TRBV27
TGTGCCAGCAGTGGAATTGGAGCGGGAGTCCCGAACACCGGGGAGCTGTTTTTT
CASSGIGAGVPNTGELFF
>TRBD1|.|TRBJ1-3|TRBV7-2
TGTGCCAGCAGCCCCGGACAGGGTGGTTCTGGAAACACCATATATTTT
CASSPGQGGSGNTIYF
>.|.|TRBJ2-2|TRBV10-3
TGTGCCATCAGTGCAGACCCTAACACCGGGGAGCTGTTTTTT
CAISADPNTGELFF
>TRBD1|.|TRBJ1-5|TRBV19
TGTGCCAGTAGTGCACAGGGGGCAATGGGCAATCAGCCCCAGCATTTT
CASSAQGAMGNQPQHF
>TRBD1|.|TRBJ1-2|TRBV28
TGTGCCAGCTTAGGGGGCAAGAGTGGCTACACCTTC
CASLGGKSGYTF
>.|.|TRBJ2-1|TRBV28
TGTGCCAGCACTAGTGCTCGCGAGCAGTTCTTC
CASTSAREQFF
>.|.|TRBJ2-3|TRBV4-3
TGCGCCAGCAGCCGCGGAGATACGCAGTATTTT
CASSRGDTQYF
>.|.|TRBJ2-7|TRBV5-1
TGCGCCAGCAGCATAGGAACCTACTACGAGCAGTACTTC
CASSIGTYYEQYF
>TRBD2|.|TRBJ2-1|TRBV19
TGTGCCAGTAGTCCAATAGGGGGACTAGCGGGAGTAGGTTACAATGAGCAGTTCTTC
CASSPIGGLAGVGYNEQFF
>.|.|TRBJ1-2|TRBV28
TGTGCCAGCAGGGGCTATGGCTACACCTTC
CASRGYGYTF
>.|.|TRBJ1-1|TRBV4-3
TGCGCCAGCAGCCAAGATCTGCTCGATGTGGGCACTGAAGCTTTCTTT
CASSQDLLDVGTEAFF
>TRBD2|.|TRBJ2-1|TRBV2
TGTGCCAGCAGTGAGCGTAGCGGGAGGAATGTTGATGAGCAGTTCTTC
CASSERSGRNVDEQFF